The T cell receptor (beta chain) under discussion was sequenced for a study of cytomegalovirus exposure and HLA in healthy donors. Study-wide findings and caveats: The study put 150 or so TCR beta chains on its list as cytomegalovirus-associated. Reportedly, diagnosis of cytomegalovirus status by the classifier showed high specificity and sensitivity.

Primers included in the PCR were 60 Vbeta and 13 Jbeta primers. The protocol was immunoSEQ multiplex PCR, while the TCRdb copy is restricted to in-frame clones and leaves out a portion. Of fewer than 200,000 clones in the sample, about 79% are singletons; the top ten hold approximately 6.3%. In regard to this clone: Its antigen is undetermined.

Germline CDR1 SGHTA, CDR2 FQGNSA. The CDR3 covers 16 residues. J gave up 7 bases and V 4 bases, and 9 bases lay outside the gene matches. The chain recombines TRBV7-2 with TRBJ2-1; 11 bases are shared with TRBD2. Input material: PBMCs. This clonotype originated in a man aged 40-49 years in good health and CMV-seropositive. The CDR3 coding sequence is TGTGCCAGCAGCTCCGCCCCTAGCGGGAGGTGGAATGAGCAGTTCTTC. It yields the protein CASSSAPSGRWNEQFF. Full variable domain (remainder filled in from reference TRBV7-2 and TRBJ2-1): GAGVSQSPSNKVTEKGKDVELRCDPISGHTALYWYRQSLGQGLEFLIYFQGNSAPDKSGLPSDRFSAERTGGSVSTLTIQRTQQEDSAVYLCASSSAPSGRWNEQFFGPGTRLTVL.